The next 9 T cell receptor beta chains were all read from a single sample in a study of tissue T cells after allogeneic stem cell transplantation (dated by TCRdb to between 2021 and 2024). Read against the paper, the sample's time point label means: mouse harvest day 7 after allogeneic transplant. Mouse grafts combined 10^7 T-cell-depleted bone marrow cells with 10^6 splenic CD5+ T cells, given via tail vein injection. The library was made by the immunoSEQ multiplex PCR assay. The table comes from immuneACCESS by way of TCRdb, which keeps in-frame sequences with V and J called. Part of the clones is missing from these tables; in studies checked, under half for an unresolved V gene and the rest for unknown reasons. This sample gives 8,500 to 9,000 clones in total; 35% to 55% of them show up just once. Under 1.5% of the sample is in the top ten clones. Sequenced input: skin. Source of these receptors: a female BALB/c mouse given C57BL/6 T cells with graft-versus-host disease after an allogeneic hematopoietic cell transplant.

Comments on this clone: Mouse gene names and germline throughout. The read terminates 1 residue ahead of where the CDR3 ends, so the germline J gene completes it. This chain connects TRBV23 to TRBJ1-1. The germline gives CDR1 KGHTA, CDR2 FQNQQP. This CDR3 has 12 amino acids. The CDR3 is CSSSQGRTEVFF. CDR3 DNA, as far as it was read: TGCTCCAGCAGTCAAGGCAGAACAGAAGTCTTC.

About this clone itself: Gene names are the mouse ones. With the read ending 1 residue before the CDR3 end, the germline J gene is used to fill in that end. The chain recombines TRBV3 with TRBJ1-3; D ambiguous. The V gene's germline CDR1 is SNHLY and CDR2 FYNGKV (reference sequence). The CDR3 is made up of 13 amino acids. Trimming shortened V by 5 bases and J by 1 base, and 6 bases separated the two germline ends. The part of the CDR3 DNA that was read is TGTGCCAGCAGCCCTACGTCTGGAAATACGCTCTAT. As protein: CASSPTSGNTLY. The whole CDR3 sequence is CASSPTSGNTLYF.

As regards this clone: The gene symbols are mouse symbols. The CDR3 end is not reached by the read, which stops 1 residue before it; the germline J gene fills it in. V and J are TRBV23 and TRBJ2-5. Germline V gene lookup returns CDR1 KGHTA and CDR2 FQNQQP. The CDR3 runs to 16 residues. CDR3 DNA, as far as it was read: TGCTCCAGCAGTCAATCGCCGGGGGCTGGGCAAGACACCCAGTAC. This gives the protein CSSSQSPGAGQDTQY. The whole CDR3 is CSSSQSPGAGQDTQYF. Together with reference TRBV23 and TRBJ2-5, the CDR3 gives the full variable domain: DAAVTQKPRYLIKMKGQEAEMKCIPEKGHTAVFWYQQKQSKELKFLIYFQNQQPLDQIDMVKERFSAVCPSSSLCSLGIRTCEAEDSALYLCSSSQSPGAGQDTQYFGPGTRLLVL.

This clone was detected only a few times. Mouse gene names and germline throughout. The CDR3 bases that were read are TGCTCCAGCAGTCAATCGTACATTGCAAACTCCGACTACACC. Protein sequence: CSSSQSYIANSDYT. The CDR3, in full, reads CSSSQSYIANSDYTF. The chain carries TRBV23 and TRBJ1-2; no check of the table's D call, TRBD1, against the DNA was made. The read falls 1 residue short of the CDR3 end, and the missing part is taken from the germline J gene. This CDR3 is built from 15 residues. Per the germline V gene, CDR1 is KGHTA and CDR2 is FQNQQP.

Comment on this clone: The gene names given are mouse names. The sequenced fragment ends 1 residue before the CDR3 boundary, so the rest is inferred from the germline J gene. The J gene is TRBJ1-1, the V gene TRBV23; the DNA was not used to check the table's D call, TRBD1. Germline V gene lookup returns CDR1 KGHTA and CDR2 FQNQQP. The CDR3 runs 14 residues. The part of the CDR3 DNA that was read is TGCTCCAGCAGTCCCGGGACAGTAAACACAGAAGTCTTC. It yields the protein CSSSPGTVNTEVF. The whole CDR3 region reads CSSSPGTVNTEVFF.

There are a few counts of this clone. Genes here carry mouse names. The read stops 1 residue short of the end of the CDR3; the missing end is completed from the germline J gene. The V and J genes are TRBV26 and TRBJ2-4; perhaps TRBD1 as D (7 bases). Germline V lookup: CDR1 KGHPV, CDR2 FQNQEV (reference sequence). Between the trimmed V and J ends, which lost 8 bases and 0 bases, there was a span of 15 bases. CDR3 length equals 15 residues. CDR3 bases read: TGTGCCAGCGGAGCGGCAGGGGGGAGTCAAAACACCTTGTAC. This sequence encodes CASGAAGGSQNTLY. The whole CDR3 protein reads CASGAAGGSQNTLYF. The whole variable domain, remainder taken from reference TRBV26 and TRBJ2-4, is NSKVIQTPRYLVKGQGQKAKMRCIPEKGHPVVFWYQQNKNNEFKFLINFQNQEVLQQIDMTEKRFSAECPSNSPCSLEIQSSEAGDSALYLCASGAAGGSQNTLYFGAGTRLSVL.

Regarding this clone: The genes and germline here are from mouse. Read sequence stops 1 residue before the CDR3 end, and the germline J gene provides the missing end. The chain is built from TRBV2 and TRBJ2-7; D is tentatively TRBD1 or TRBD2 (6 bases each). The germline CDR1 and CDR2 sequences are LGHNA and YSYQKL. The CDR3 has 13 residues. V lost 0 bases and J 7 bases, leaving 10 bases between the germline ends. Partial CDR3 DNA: TGTGCCAGCAGCCAAGAGGGGGCTGGGGAACAGTAC. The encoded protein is CASSQEGAGEQY. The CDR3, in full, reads CASSQEGAGEQYF.

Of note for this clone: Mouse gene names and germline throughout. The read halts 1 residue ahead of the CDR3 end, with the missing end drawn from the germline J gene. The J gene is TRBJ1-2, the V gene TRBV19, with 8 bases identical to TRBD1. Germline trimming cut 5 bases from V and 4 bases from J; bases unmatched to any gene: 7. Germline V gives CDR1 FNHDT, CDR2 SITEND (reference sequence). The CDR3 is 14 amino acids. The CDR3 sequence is CASSPTGVVSDYTF. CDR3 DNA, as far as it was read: TGTGCCAGCAGCCCGACAGGGGTGGTCTCCGACTACACC.

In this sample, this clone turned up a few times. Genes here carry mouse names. CDR3 bases read: TGTGCTAGCAGTACAGGATATGAACAGTAC. It yields the protein CASSTGYEQY. The CDR3, in full, reads CASSTGYEQYF. J is TRBJ2-7 and V is TRBV29; possibly TRBD1 for D (5 bases). The read stops 1 residue short of the end of the CDR3; the missing end is completed from the germline J gene. Trimming pared 5 bases from V and 4 bases from J, leaving 6 bases between. CDR1 and CDR2 (germline): MSHET, SYDVDS. This CDR3 contains 11 residues. Combining the CDR3 with reference TRBV29 and TRBJ2-7 gives the whole variable domain DMKVTQMPRYLIKRMGENVLLECGQDMSHETMYWYRQDPGLGLQLIYISYDVDSNSEGDIPKGYRVSRKKREHFSLILDSAKTNQTSVYFCASSTGYEQYFGPGTRLTVL.